This record concerns one TCR beta chain sequence. Repertoires were generated with immunoSEQ multiplex PCR, while TCRdb's copy carries only in-frame clones and drops some. This sample yields about 390,000 clones, of which roughly 86% are seen a single time; about 2.5% belongs to the top ten. Trimming removed 1 base at V and 7 bases at J, with 8 bases between. The CDR3 has 12 residues. Per germline, CDR1 SGHKS and CDR2 YYEKEE (reference sequence). This sample was included in a study of blood T cell repertoires in COVID-19. At the level of the study: PBMCs, B-cell-depleted T cells, or T cells provided the cDNA or gDNA that made up the material.

One Seattle source followed patients from active infection through their disease course. V and J are TRBV5-5 and TRBJ1-1; no clear D. The material sequenced was peripheral blood. The sequence derives from a woman in her sixties or seventies with COVID-19, enrolled during active disease. The CDR3 loop reads CASSLMGSEAFF. CDR3 nucleotides: TGTGCCAGCAGCTTGATGGGGAGTGAAGCTTTCTTT. The entire variable domain, with the rest obtained from reference TRBV5-5 and TRBJ1-1, is as follows: DAGVTQSPTHLIKTRGQQVTLRCSPISGHKSVSWYQQVLGQGPQFIFQYYEKEERGRGNFPDRFSARQFPNYSSELNVNALLLGDSALYLCASSLMGSEAFFGQGTRLTVV.